This T cell receptor beta chain was retrieved from a study of T cells after yellow fever vaccination. Study-wide results and caveats: Primary-vaccination clones mostly resurfaced post-booster (roughly 97% CD4, 85% to 90% CD8). A weaker but faster secondary response was observed, peaking on day 5 versus 15.

This clonotype occurred many times. The antigen remains unidentified. TCR cDNA was made by 5'RACE template switching, adding a universal primer site and UMIs. TCRdb itself ran the 5' RACE reads through MiXCR, one entry per CDR3 protein. The data show a few hundred thousand distinct CDR3 sequences, around 10% seen once. V was clipped by 1 base and J by 5 bases, with 8 bases between them. Looked up from germline, CDR1 is MGHRA and CDR2 is YSYEKL. The CDR3 loop spans 13 amino acids. The V gene is TRBV4-1, the J gene TRBJ2-5; D is unresolved. This clonotype was sampled from a man aged 18 to 29 who received the YFV17D yellow fever vaccine. The sequences come from CD4+ T cells sorted from PBMCs, collected 5 days after the yellow fever booster vaccination. The CDR3 loop is CASSQAPPETQYF. The CDR3 coding sequence is TGCGCCAGCAGCCAAGCGCCCCCGGAGACCCAGTACTTC.